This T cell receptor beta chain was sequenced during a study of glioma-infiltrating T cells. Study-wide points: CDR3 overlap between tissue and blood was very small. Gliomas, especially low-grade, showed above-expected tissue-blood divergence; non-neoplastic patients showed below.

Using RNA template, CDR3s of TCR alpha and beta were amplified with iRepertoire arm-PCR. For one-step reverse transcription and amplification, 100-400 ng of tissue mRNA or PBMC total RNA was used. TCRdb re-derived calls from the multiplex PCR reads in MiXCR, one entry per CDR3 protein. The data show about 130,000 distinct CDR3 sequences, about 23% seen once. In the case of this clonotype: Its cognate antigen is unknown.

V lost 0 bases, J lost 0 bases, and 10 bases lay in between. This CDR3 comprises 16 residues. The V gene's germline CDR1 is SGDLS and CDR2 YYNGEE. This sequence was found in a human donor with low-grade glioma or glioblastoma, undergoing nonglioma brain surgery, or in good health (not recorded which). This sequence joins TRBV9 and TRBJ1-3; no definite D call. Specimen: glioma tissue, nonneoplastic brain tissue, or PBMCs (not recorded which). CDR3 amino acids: CASSVGIYTSGNTIYF. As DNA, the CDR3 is TGTGCCAGCAGCGTAGGAATATACACCTCTGGAAACACCATATATTTT.